Below, 7 T cell receptor beta chains from the same sample are listed, as sequenced in a study of CD8+ T cells in alopecia areata. TCR sequencing used cDNA made by reverse transcription of extracted RNA. TCRdb keeps only in-frame clones here, not all; method: immunoSEQ multiplex PCR. The sample has approximately 210,000 clones; roughly 66% are singletons. As for treatment: oral pan-JAK inhibitor, 5-10 mg twice daily. Sequenced here: CD4+ T cells sorted from blood, sampled at week 24, from a patient treated with tofacitinib. Source of these receptors: a human donor with alopecia areata.

J is TRBJ1-2 and V is TRBV5-6; the D is unclear. The germline V gene has CDR1 SGHDT and CDR2 YYEEEE. Trimming stripped 4 bases from V and 2 bases from J, with 12 bases between. This CDR3 spans 14 amino acids. CDR3 protein: CASSPIRENYGYTF. In DNA form, the CDR3 reads TGTGCCAGCAGCCCTATAAGGGAGAACTATGGCTACACCTTC.

The chain recombines TRBV30 with TRBJ1-5; unclear D gene. The CDR3 spans 13 residues. With 1 base removed from V and 6 bases from J, the gap between germline ends came to 10 bases. Germline V CDR1 and CDR2: GTSNPN, SVGIG (reference sequence). For the CDR3, the DNA is TGTGCCTGGAGTGCCTCACCCTCTCAGCCCCAGCATTTT. Encoded protein: CAWSASPSQPQHF.

The rearrangement joins TRBV7-2 to TRBJ2-5, with TRBD2 identical over 12 bases. V shed 7 bases and J 4 bases; nucleotides not matched to a gene: 19. Looked up from germline, CDR1 is SGHTA and CDR2 is FQGNSA. The CDR3 covers 19 residues. In DNA, the CDR3 is TGTGCCAGCACCATACCCCGACTAGCGGGGGATGTCTTGGTAGAGACCCAGTACTTC. Protein product: CASTIPRLAGDVLVETQYF.

This chain uses TRBV9 with TRBJ2-7; D unresolved. Between the trimmed V and J ends, which lost 1 base and 2 bases, there was a span of 7 bases. Germline lookup yields CDR1 SGDLS and CDR2 YYNGEE. The CDR3 loop spans 13 amino acids. In DNA, the CDR3 is TGTGCCAGCAGCGTACAGGATGCCTACGAGCAGTACTTC. Protein: CASSVQDAYEQYF.

This clone was observed a few times. The CDR3: CASSHRLGDPRTYEQYF. Written as DNA, the CDR3 is TGTGCCAGCAGCCACCGCCTTGGGGACCCCCGAACCTACGAGCAGTACTTC. The V and J genes are TRBV13 and TRBJ2-7; D tentatively reads TRBD1 or TRBD2 (5 bases each). The CDR3 totals 17 residues. CDR1 PRHDT and CDR2 FYEKMQ come from the germline V gene (reference sequence). With 5 bases removed from V and 2 bases from J, the gap between germline ends came to 22 bases.

The chain couples TRBV7-2 to TRBJ1-4; D call uncertain. V lost 4 bases and J lost 8, with 11 bases in between. This CDR3 contains 13 residues. Germline CDR1 and CDR2: SGHTA and FQGNSA. The CDR3: CASSSGPAEKLFF. In nucleotides, the CDR3 is TGTGCCAGCAGCTCGGGTCCGGCGGAAAAACTGTTTTTT.

The chain has TRBV7-2 and TRBJ1-2; D is uncertain. There are 11 residues in the CDR3. From germline, CDR1 is SGHTA and CDR2 FQGNSA. The V gene lost 1 base and the J gene lost 3 bases, with 0 bases spanning the gap. DNA for the CDR3: TGTGCCAGCAGCTTAGACTATGGCTACACCTTC. Translated, it gives CASSLDYGYTF. Complete variable domain (other parts from reference TRBV7-2 and TRBJ1-2): GAGVSQSPSNKVTEKGKDVELRCDPISGHTALYWYRQSLGQGLEFLIYFQGNSAPDKSGLPSDRFSAERTGGSVSTLTIQRTQQEDSAVYLCASSLDYGYTFGSGTRLTVV.